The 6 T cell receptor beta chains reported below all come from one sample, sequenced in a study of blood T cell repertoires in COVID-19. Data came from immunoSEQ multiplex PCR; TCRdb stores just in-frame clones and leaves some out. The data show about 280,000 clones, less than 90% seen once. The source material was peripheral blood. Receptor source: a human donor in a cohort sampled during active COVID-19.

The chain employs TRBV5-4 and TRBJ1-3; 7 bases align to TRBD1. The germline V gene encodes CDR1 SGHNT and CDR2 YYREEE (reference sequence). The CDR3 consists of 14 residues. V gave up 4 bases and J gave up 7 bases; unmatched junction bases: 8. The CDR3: CASSPGTDHNTIYF. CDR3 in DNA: TGTGCCAGCAGCCCGGGGACAGATCACAACACCATATATTTT. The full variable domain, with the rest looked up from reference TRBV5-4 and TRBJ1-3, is ETGVTQSPTHLIKTRGQQVTLRCSSQSGHNTVSWYQQALGQGPQFIFQYYREEENGRGNFPPRFSGLQFPNYSSELNVNALELDDSALYLCASSPGTDHNTIYFGEGSWLTVV.

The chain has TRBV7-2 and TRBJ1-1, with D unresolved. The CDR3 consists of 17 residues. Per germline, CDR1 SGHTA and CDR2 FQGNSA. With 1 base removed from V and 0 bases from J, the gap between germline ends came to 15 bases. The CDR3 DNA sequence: TGTGCCAGCAGCTTAGTTCGGCCAGCGCCTTTGAACACTGAAGCTTTCTTT. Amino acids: CASSLVRPAPLNTEAFF.

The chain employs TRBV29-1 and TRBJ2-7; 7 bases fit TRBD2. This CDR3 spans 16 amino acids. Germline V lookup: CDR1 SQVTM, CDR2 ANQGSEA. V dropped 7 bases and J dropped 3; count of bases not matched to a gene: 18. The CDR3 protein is CSGTGGIPDRLYEQYF. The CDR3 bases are TGCAGCGGCACGGGGGGTATACCCGATAGACTCTACGAGCAGTACTTC.

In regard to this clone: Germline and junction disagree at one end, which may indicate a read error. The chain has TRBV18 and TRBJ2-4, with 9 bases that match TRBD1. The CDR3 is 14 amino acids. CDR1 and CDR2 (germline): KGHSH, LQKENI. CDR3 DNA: TGTGCCAGCTCTCCACCGGGACAGGGAAACATTCAGTACTTC. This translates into CASSPPGQGNIQYF.

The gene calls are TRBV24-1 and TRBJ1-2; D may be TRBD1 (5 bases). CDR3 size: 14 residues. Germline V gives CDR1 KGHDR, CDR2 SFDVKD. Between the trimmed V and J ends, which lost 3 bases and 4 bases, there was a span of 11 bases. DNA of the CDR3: TGTGCCACCAGTGATGGGGCAGGCAGCTATGGCTACACCTTC. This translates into CATSDGAGSYGYTF.

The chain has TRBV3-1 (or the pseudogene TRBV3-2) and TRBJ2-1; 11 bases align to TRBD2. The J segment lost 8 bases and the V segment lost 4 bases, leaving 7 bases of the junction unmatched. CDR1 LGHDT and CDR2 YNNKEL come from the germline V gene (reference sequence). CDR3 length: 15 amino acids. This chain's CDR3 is CASSLTSGTKDEQFF. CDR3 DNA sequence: TGTGCCAGCAGCCTGACTAGCGGGACTAAGGATGAGCAGTTCTTC.